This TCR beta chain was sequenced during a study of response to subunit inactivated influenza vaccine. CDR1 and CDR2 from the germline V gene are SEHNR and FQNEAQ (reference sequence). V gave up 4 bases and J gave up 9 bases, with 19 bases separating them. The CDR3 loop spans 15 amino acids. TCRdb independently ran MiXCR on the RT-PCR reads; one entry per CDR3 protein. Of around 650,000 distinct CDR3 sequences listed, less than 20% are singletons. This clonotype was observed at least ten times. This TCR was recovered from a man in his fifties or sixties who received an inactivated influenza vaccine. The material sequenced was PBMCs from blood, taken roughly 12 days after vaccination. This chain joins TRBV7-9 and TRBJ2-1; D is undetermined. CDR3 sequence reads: CASSSQTAVDGEQFF. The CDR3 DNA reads TGTGCCAGCAGCTCCCAGACGGCCGTGGACGGTGAGCAGTTCTTC.